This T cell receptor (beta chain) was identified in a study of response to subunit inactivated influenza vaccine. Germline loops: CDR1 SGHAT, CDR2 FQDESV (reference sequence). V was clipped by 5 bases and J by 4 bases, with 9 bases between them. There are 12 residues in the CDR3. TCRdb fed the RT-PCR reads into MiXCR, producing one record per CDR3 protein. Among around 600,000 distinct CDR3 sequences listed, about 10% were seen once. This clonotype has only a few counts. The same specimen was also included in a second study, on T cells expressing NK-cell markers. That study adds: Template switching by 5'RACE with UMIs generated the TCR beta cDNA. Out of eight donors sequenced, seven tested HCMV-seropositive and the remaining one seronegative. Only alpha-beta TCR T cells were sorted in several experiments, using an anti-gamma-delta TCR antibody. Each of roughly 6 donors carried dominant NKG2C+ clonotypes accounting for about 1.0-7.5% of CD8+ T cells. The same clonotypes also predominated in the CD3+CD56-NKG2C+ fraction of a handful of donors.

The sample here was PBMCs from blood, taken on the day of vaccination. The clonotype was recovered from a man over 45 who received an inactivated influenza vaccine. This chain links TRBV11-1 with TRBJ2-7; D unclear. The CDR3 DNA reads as TGTGCCAGCAGCGCATCGAGATACGAGCAGTACTTC. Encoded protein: CASSASRYEQYF.